This T cell receptor beta chain was profiled in a study of cytomegalovirus exposure and HLA in healthy donors. Broader study findings: Most TCR sequences showed up rarely, but some public TCRs showed up in many donors. In vitro experiments confirmed that a few CMV-associated chains were specific for CMV antigens. Reports credit the classifier with highly specific, highly sensitive diagnosis of cytomegalovirus status. Cytomegalovirus association was listed for roughly 160 TCR beta chains.

Only a few counts were recorded for this clone. Its antigen is currently unknown. Clones were read by immunoSEQ multiplex PCR, and TCRdb kept only the in-frame ones, dropping some. The table shows tens of thousands of clones, with roughly 97% occurring only once. The germline gives CDR1 SGHAT, CDR2 FQNNGV. This CDR3 is built from 16 residues. The junction had 8 bases not matched to a gene; V was cut back by 1 base and J by 5 bases. This clonotype was sampled from a man aged 25-40 years in good health and CMV-seropositive. The chain couples TRBV11-2 to TRBJ2-7, with 10 bases matching TRBD1. The sample was PBMCs. The CDR3 DNA follows: TGTGCCAGCAGCTTAGTGGCCGGGACAGGGGTAGACGAGCAGTACTTC. This sequence encodes CASSLVAGTGVDEQYF.